This is a list of T cell receptor beta chains from one sample in a study of T cell responses to AZD1222 COVID-19 vaccine. Produced via immunoSEQ multiplex PCR; TCRdb's table is partial and in-frame only. The sample contains 100,000 or so clones, approximately 87% of which appear only once. The material was peripheral blood, obtained on day 0 of AZD1222 vaccination. These receptors came from an adult in good health. CDR3s leave out the opening cysteine and the closing phenylalanine or tryptophan. Not all rows give a size; the values are once, few, many and, for expanded clones, a class.

TRBJ2-1,.,TRBV4-2,ASSHGTAGTSSEQF
TRBJ2-3,.,TRBV7-9,ASSLRQSTDTQY
TRBJ2-1,.,TRBV9,ASSPVGHPDNEQF
TRBJ2-3,.,TRBV7-9,ASSPPGGGDTQY
TRBJ1-6,.,TRBV6-2/TRBV6-3,ASSTTVHTSPLH
TRBJ1-1,.,TRBV3-1/TRBV3-2,ASSRNAGGTEAF
TRBJ2-7,.,TRBV18,ASSPGGLAVSYEQY
TRBJ2-7,once,TRBV12-1,ASSVSSGGARYEQY
TRBJ1-4,.,TRBV7-2,ASSTYRATNEKLF
TRBJ1-4,.,TRBV3-1/TRBV3-2,ASSQGRTAGEKLF
TRBJ2-2,.,TRBV28,ASRNYGTGPGELF
TRBJ2-7,.,TRBV27,ASSIAGRTYEQY
TRBJ2-1,.,TRBV3-1/TRBV3-2,ASSVRTSGGSSYNEQF
TRBJ1-3,.,TRBV4-2,ASSAGGSGNTIY
TRBJ2-7,few,TRBV12-3/TRBV12-4,ASSLQGYEQY
TRBJ2-2,.,TRBV3-1/TRBV3-2,ASSPRGRTTGELF
TRBJ2-3,.,TRBV5-6,ASSLGRESTDTQY
TRBJ2-2,.,TRBV7-2,ASSLLQGSGELF
TRBJ2-1,.,TRBV4-2,ASSQVGSSNEQF
TRBJ1-3,.,TRBV6-5,ASRPAGGAGNTIY
TRBJ1-3,.,TRBV7-2,ASTGTFGNTIY
TRBJ2-7,.,TRBV4-2,ASSPGQGTYEQY
TRBJ2-1,.,TRBV24-1,ATSPAPGLYNEQF
TRBJ2-7,.,TRBV27,ASSLSFQGRIYEQY
TRBJ1-1,.,TRBV18,ASSQQGFATEAF
TRBJ2-2,.,TRBV27,ASSLLPLAGGPTGELF
TRBJ1-4,.,TRBV5-5,ASSRTGPNEKLF
TRBJ1-6,.,TRBV5-5,ASSSGQGAGGSYNSPLH
TRBJ1-2,.,TRBV3-1/TRBV3-2,ASSQDRPFPGPYGYT
TRBJ2-5,.,TRBV3-1/TRBV3-2,ASSQAGSGGQETQY
TRBJ2-7,.,TRBV27,ASSPGMTYEQY
TRBJ2-1,.,TRBV14,ASSRTPWTSGYNEQF
TRBJ2-7,once,TRBV27,ASSLLQGEQY
TRBJ2-5,.,TRBV9,ASSVGTLAQETQY
TRBJ2-3,once,TRBV4-2,ASSQGWRRGGQFAQY
TRBJ1-5,.,TRBV2,ASSESAYQPQH
TRBJ1-2,.,TRBV7-9,ASSLPKLGQGGSGYT
TRBJ1-6,.,TRBV18,ASSEGLGNSPLH
TRBJ1-2,.,TRBV6-5,ASSSVRSVYGYT
TRBJ2-1,.,TRBV6-5,ASSRGLGGNNEQF
TRBJ2-3,.,TRBV5-1,ASSLAAGPSTDTQY
TRBJ1-2,.,TRBV11-2,ASSLGVGNYGYT
TRBJ1-5,once,TRBV6-2/TRBV6-3,ASSYSSTGPQPQH
TRBJ2-1,.,TRBV25-1,ASNPGTSGNTDEQF
TRBJ2-7,.,TRBV2,ASSGTGVYEQY